This T cell receptor (beta chain) was sequenced during a study of read filtering for tumor transcriptome and immune sequencing (dated by TCRdb to the early 2020s). Study-wide context: Of the patients in the cohort, approximately 16 were male and over twelve were female, and their mean age was 65.9 years, with a range of roughly 40 to 80. TCR repertoires obtained by targeted immune repertoire sequencing and by bulk whole-transcriptome sequencing performed on the same bone marrow samples were compared. Under revised international staging, about 8 patients fell into R-ISS I, 15 or so into R-ISS II and over five into R-ISS III. TCR-region mapped reads per sample ranged from about 3.5 to 11 million with IR-seq versus only about 75 to 1,400 with RNA-seq. A main aim was a read-filtering strategy for immune repertoire data, specifically whether clonotypes supported by a single read should be removed. After DNase treatment, whole-transcriptome libraries were prepared using the TruSeq RNA Access Library Prep Kit.

Overall study results and their limits: In IR-seq, 80% to 85% of clonotypes but 3.5% to 4% of total reads were represented by single-read clonotypes, whereas in RNA-seq, about 75% of clonotypes and approximately 44% of reads were represented by single-read clonotypes. IR-seq captured clonotypes at much higher depth and more reliably than RNA-seq, and smaller IR-seq throughput sufficed to identify most shared clonotypes. The correlation between IR-seq and RNA-seq shared clonotype proportions was increased by removal of single-read clonotypes. The sorted CD138-negative fraction was a mixed bone marrow immune population, not purified T cells.

About this clonotype: The clone's antigen remains unknown. Base qualities were left out, and no much larger clone turns up one base away.

Every patient had bone marrow sampled at the time of active disease. Ficoll-Hypaque density gradient centrifugation was used to isolate bone marrow mononuclear cells. CD138-negative cells were obtained by negative selection after labeling with CD138 magnetic microbeads on a MACS separator, removing myeloma plasma cells. The purity of the isolated cells was checked by flow cytometry with CD138 antibodies on an Attune NxT. TRIzol reagent was used to extract total RNA, which was then quantified with a NanoDrop spectrophotometer. Paired RNA-seq and IR-seq were performed on the CD138-negative bone marrow sample of each patient. TCR libraries were constructed from 350 to 400 ng RNA using the Immunoverse kit, and molecular barcoded adaptors covering alpha/delta and beta/gamma chains were employed. TCR library preparation was performed with the same RNA that was used for transcriptome sequencing. Sequencing of TCR libraries was carried out on an Illumina HiSeq 4000 with 2 x 150 cycles. Per the original workflow: With MiXCR, TCR reads were aligned to human V, D, J and C references and assembled into CDR3 clonotypes, with quality filtering and error correction included. The tcR package in R was used for analysis of clonotype counts and gene usage diversity. Raw mapping reads were checked after the RNA-seq reads had been mapped by STAR aligner version 2.5.3a onto the human GRCh37 genome. To test the effect of sequencing depth on detected clonotypes, IR-seq fastq files were randomly downsampled using Seqtk 1.3. Using fastp at Q25 and MiXCR, TCRdb reprocessed the public reads and kept productive beta chains. All rows with the same CDR3 protein become a single entry with the most common DNA and genes. TCRdb's processing, not the study's, gives the V and J calls here. The sample records 20,000 to 30,000 distinct CDR3 sequences, 20% to 25% of which are singletons. Together, the top ten hold 47% of the sample.

Including the terminal cysteine and phenylalanine, the CDR3 comprises 13 residues. The kept DNA is CDR3 alone, 39 bases in frame from the first base. Trimming accounts for 6 bases at V and 1 base at J, while the number of junction bases matched to no gene is 2. The germline V gene provides CDR1 SGHTS and CDR2 YDEGEE. The sequencing input was a population of CD138-negative cells sorted from bone marrow. This specimen's cell subset or site label, per the study, means: bone marrow mononuclear cells depleted of CD138+ plasma/myeloma cells by negative magnetic selection. The sequence was obtained from a donor at least 40 years old with multiple myeloma. The chain employs TRBV5-8 and TRBJ2-7; TRBD1 agrees with 9 junctional bases. The DNA sequence follows: TGTGCCAGCATGGGACAGGGTTCCTACGAGCAGTACTTC. Translation gives CASMGQGSYEQYF.